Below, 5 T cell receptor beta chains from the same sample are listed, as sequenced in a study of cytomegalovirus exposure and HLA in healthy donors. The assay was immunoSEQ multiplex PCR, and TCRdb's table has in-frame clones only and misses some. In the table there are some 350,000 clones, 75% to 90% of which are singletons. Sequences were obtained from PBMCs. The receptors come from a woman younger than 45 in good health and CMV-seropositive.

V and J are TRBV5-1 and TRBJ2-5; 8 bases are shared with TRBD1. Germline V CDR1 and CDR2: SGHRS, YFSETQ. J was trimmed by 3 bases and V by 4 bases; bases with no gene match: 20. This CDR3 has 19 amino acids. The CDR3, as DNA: TGCGCCAGCAGCCCCCGACGAGGCAGGGGGCATAATATAGAAGAGACCCAGTACTTC. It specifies CASSPRRGRGHNIEETQYF. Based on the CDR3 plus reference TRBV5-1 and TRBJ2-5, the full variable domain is KAGVTQTPRYLIKTRGQQVTLSCSPISGHRSVSWYQQTPGQGLQFLFEYFSETQRNKGNFPGRFSGRQFSNSRSEMNVSTLELGDSALYLCASSPRRGRGHNIEETQYFGPGTRLLVL.

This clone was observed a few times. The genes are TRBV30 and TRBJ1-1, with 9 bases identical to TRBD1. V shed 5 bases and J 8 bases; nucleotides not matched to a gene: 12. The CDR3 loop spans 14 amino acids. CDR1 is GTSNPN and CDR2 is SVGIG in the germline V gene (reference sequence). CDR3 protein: CAWYARDRAGEAFF. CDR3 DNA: TGTGCCTGGTACGCTCGGGACAGGGCTGGGGAAGCTTTCTTT.

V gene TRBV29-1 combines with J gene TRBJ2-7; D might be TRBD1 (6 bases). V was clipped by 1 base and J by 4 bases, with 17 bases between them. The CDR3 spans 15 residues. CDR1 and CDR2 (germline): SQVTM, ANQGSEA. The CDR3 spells CSVEVPLGARYEQYF. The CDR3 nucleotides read TGCAGCGTTGAAGTCCCCTTGGGGGCGAGGTACGAGCAGTACTTC.

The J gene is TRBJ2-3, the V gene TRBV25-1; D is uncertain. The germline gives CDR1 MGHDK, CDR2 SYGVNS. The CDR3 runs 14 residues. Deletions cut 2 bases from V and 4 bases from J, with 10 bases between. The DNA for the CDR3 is TGTGCCAGCAGTGAACCTCCCCTCCCAGATACGCAGTATTTT. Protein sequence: CASSEPPLPDTQYF.

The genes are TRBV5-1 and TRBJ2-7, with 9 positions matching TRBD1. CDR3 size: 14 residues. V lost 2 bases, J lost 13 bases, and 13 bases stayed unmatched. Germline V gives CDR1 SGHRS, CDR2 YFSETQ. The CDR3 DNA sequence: TGCGCCAGCAGCTTAAGGACAGGGGCTACGAGTCCATACTTC. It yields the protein CASSLRTGATSPYF.